These 13 T cell receptor beta chains share one sample of origin, sequenced in a study of blood T cell repertoires in COVID-19. Sequencing was performed with immunoSEQ multiplex PCR; in TCRdb, only in-frame clones are kept and a portion is missing. In the table there are under 200,000 clones, 80% to 90% of which are singletons. The source material was PBMCs or T cells enriched from blood (not recorded which). These receptors all come from a woman in her fifties or sixties who had recovered from COVID-19.

J is TRBJ1-2 and V is TRBV6-5; D possibly corresponds to TRBD1 (5 bases). This CDR3 has 14 amino acids. Trimming pared 2 bases from V and 6 bases from J, leaving 13 bases between. From germline, CDR1 is MNHEY and CDR2 SVGAGI. Here the CDR3 DNA reads TGTGCCAGCAGTTACGGCGGGAAGGGGAATGGCTACACCTTC. Its protein is CASSYGGKGNGYTF.

This clone was recorded only once. The chain recombines TRBV5-4 with TRBJ2-1, with TRBD2 matching 8 bases. V gave up 6 bases and J gave up 7 bases; unmatched junction bases: 12. Germline CDR1 reads SGHNT; CDR2 reads YYREEE (reference sequence). This CDR3 has 15 amino acids. The CDR3, as DNA: TGTGCCAGCACCTCGCCGTGGCTAGCGGGTAATGAGCAGTTCTTC. It yields the protein CASTSPWLAGNEQFF.

CDR3 DNA sequence: TGTGCCAGCAGTCCTGATCCGGGACAGGGGCTGGATGAGCAGTTCTTC. Protein: CASSPDPGQGLDEQFF. The V and J genes are TRBV5-6 and TRBJ2-1, with TRBD1 matching 10 bases. The CDR3 totals 16 residues. The germline gives CDR1 SGHDT, CDR2 YYEEEE. After removal of 5 bases from V and 8 bases from J, the junction contained 13 bases not matched to a gene.

The genes are TRBV5-4 and TRBJ2-7; 7 bases align to TRBD2. V lost 4 bases, J lost 5 bases, and 9 bases stayed unmatched. Looked up from germline, CDR1 is SGHNT and CDR2 is YYREEE (reference sequence). This CDR3 is 14 amino acids long. The CDR3 coding sequence is TGTGCCAGCAGCGCGCGGGCCGGGGGGAACGAGCAGTACTTC. Amino acids: CASSARAGGNEQYF.

Here the CDR3 reads CASRPDQGAGTQYF. CDR3 DNA: TGTGCCAGCAGACCCGATCAGGGGGCGGGTACGCAGTATTTT. The gene calls are TRBV27 and TRBJ2-3; TRBD1 agrees at 8 bases. Trimming cost V 6 bases and J 8 bases; bases outside gene matches: 10. Germline CDR1 MNHEY, CDR2 SMNVEV (reference sequence). The CDR3 sequence is 14 residues long.

This chain links TRBV6-2 or TRBV6-3 with TRBJ1-6; 7 bases map to TRBD1. The CDR3 spans 15 residues. V was clipped by 5 bases and J by 7 bases; unmatched bases: 8. CDR1 and CDR2 from the germline V gene are MNHEY and SVGEGT. DNA for the CDR3: TGTGCCAGCAGTAACATAGACAGGGTGAATTCACCCCTCCACTTT. Its protein product is CASSNIDRVNSPLHF.

The chain uses TRBV20-1 and TRBJ1-1; D is possibly TRBD1 (5 bases). Germline values: CDR1 DFQATT, CDR2 SNEGSKA (reference sequence). There are 15 residues in the CDR3. V lost 3 bases to trimming and J lost 1 base, with 15 bases between them. CDR3 amino acids: CSASLAGLGNTEAFF. CDR3 nucleotides: TGCAGTGCTAGTCTCGCGGGACTGGGGAACACTGAAGCTTTCTTT.

In this sample, this clone turned up once. This chain links TRBV19 with TRBJ1-6; 8 nucleotides line up with TRBD1. CDR1 and CDR2 (germline): LNHDA, SQIVND (reference sequence). V trimming: 10 bases; J trimming: 10 bases; junction bases outside the gene matches: 15. The length of the CDR3 is 15 residues. Here the CDR3 DNA reads TGTGCCACCGCCCGTGACAGGGGTACAGGGTCACCCCTCCACTTT. Protein sequence: CATARDRGTGSPLHF.

J is TRBJ1-5 and V is TRBV27, with 11 positions matching TRBD1. V was pared by 4 bases and J by 5 bases, with 1 base of the junction left unmatched. The CDR3 spans 14 residues. The germline CDR1 and CDR2 sequences are MNHEY and SMNVEV (reference sequence). The DNA for the CDR3 is TGTGCCAGCAGTTGGACAGGGGGCCATCAGCCCCAGCATTTT. It encodes CASSWTGGHQPQHF.

The chain combines TRBV4-1 with TRBJ1-5; 8 bases agree with TRBD1. V lost 0 bases, J lost 7 bases, and 14 bases stayed unmatched. This CDR3 contains 18 residues. Per the germline V gene, CDR1 is MGHRA and CDR2 is YSYEKL. CDR3 bases: TGCGCCAGCAGCCAAGATCCGGGCAGGGGGCCTCCCTTGCAGCCCCAGCATTTT. Translating it yields CASSQDPGRGPPLQPQHF.

This clone occurred once. This chain joins TRBV3-1 (or the pseudogene TRBV3-2) and TRBJ2-1, with TRBD2 as a possible D gene (5 bases). CDR3 length: 18 amino acids. Germline CDR1 reads LGHDT; CDR2 reads YNNKEL (reference sequence). V was clipped by 0 bases and J by 10 bases, with 25 bases between them. CDR3 DNA: TGTGCCAGCAGCCAAGAGTGGGCCCGGACTCCTAACAATGGGGAGCAGTTCTTC. It translates to CASSQEWARTPNNGEQFF.

The chain is built from TRBV5-4 and TRBJ1-6; D perhaps matches TRBD1 (6 bases). Trimming shortened V by 0 bases and J by 10 bases, and 11 bases separated the two germline ends. Germline V gene sequence: CDR1 SGHNT, CDR2 YYREEE (reference sequence). The CDR3 contains 14 residues. The CDR3 here is CASSLEQGRSPLHF. CDR3 nucleotide sequence: TGTGCCAGCAGCTTGGAACAGGGCCGCTCACCCCTCCACTTT. Full variable domain (remainder filled in from reference TRBV5-4 and TRBJ1-6): ETGVTQSPTHLIKTRGQQVTLRCSSQSGHNTVSWYQQALGQGPQFIFQYYREEENGRGNFPPRFSGLQFPNYSSELNVNALELDDSALYLCASSLEQGRSPLHFGNGTRLTVT.

The rearrangement uses TRBV7-9 and TRBJ1-3; perhaps TRBD1 as D (5 bases). V lost 11 bases, J lost 6 bases, and 17 bases lay in between. Per the germline V gene, CDR1 is SEHNR and CDR2 is FQNEAQ (reference sequence). The CDR3 consists of 13 residues. The DNA for the CDR3 is TGTGCCCACCAGGGAGGGGCCTCAAACACCATATATTTT. It is translated as CAHQGGASNTIYF.